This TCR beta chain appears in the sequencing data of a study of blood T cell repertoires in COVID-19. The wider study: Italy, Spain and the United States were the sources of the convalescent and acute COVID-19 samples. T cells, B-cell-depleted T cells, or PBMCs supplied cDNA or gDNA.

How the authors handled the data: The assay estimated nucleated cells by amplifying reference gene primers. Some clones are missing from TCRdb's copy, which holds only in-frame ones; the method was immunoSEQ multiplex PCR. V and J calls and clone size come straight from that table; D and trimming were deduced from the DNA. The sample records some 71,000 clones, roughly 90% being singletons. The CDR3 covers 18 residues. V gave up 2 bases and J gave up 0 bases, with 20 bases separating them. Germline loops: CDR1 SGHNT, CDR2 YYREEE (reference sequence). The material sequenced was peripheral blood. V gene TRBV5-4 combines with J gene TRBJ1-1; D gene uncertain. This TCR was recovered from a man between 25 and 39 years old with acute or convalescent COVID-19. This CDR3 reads CASSLSTPGLDLNTEAFF. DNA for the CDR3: TGTGCCAGCAGCTTATCGACACCCGGGCTGGACTTGAACACTGAAGCTTTCTTT.